This paragraph covers one T cell receptor beta chain sequence. The target antigen is unknown. The entry originates in a study of STAT3 mutations in large granular lymphocyte leukemia. Study-level findings and limits: All newly emerging clones after therapy were STAT3 wild type. Suggested: STAT3 mutation was not the ancestral event for these clonal expansions. At least one immunodominant TCR beta clonotype appeared in every T-cell large granular lymphocyte leukemia patient. A small but highly pathogenic clone may have been missed.

TCRdb's copy holds only in-frame clones and misses some; the assay was immunoSEQ multiplex PCR. Of about 15,000 clones in the sample, roughly 81% were seen once. What was sequenced was peripheral blood mononuclear cells. The TCR comes from a man in his forties or fifties with T-cell large granular lymphocyte leukemia. Some clones in this sample may be carry-over from other donors' samples.

CDR3 DNA sequence: TGCAGCGTTGAAGGCCTGGCGGGGCCTTTCGAGCAGTACTTC. It is translated as CSVEGLAGPFEQYF. The V call is TRBV29-1, the J call TRBJ2-7; possible D gene TRBD2, 6 bases. Germline loops: CDR1 SQVTM, CDR2 ANQGSEA. The CDR3 consists of 14 residues. V gave up 1 base and J gave up 6 bases, with 16 bases separating them.